A selection of T cell receptor beta chains follows, all from one sample in a study of blood T cells in healthy people across ages. TCRdb recomputed calls from the 5' RACE reads with MiXCR, one row per CDR3 protein. The data contain 550,000 to 750,000 distinct CDR3 sequences, 20% to 25% of them seen just once; the ten biggest clones take up roughly 3.4%. The sample taken for sequencing was blood. Receptors originate from a man in his 70s in good health. The CDR3 runs from the conserved cysteine through the conserved F or W. A D gene is named only where the DNA matches it firmly. Rows may omit the clone size; those that give it use once, few, many or a size class.

>-|TRBV5-5|14|-|TRBJ1-1
CASSRRTVNTEAFF
TGTGCCAGCAGCCGGAGGACGGTGAACACTGAAGCTTTCTTT
>few|TRBV20-1|12|TRBD1|TRBJ2-7
CSAGDREYEQYF
TGCAGTGCAGGGGACAGGGAATACGAGCAGTACTTC
>-|TRBV28|12|-|TRBJ1-2
CASSPRTYGYTF
TGTGCCAGCAGTCCCAGGACCTATGGCTACACCTTC
>many|TRBV7-6|14|TRBD1|TRBJ2-1
CASSYPDRGNEQFF
TGTGCCAGCAGCTATCCAGACAGGGGCAATGAGCAGTTCTTC
>few|TRBV9|15|-|TRBJ2-4
CASSVAGQRSDIQYF
TGTGCCAGCAGCGTAGCCGGACAGCGGTCGGACATTCAGTACTTC
>-|TRBV10-3|16|TRBD2|TRBJ2-3
CAISRTSGPNTDTQYF
TGTGCCATCAGTCGAACTAGCGGACCCAACACAGATACGCAGTATTTT
>few|TRBV7-6|14|TRBD1|TRBJ2-7
CASSTGTGYYEQYF
TGTGCCAGCAGCACCGGGACAGGGTACTACGAGCAGTACTTC
>few|TRBV7-6|15|TRBD1|TRBJ2-1
CASIERGQGTNEQFF
TGTGCCAGCATCGAGCGAGGACAGGGAACAAATGAGCAGTTCTTC
>-|TRBV6-2/TRBV6-3|13|TRBD1|TRBJ2-1
CASRQTGDSEQFF
TGTGCCAGCAGACAAACAGGGGATAGTGAGCAGTTCTTC
>-|TRBV6-1|17|TRBD2|TRBJ2-2
CASSPRSGRVGTGELFF
TGTGCCAGCAGTCCACGTAGCGGGAGAGTCGGAACCGGGGAGCTGTTTTTT
>-|TRBV28|13|-|TRBJ2-1
CASSLTRYNEQFF
TGTGCCAGCAGTTTAACCCGGTACAATGAGCAGTTCTTC
>-|TRBV3-1|15|TRBD2|TRBJ2-3
CASSQAGTSSDTQYF
TGTGCCAGCAGCCAAGCCGGGACTAGCTCAGATACGCAGTATTTT
>many|TRBV20-1|16|-|TRBJ2-2
CSAFSRGGHLTGELFF
TGCAGTGCTTTCAGCCGCGGAGGACATCTCACCGGGGAGCTGTTTTTT
>many|TRBV12-3/TRBV12-4|14|TRBD2|TRBJ2-5
CASSLTSGSETQYF
TGTGCCAGCAGCCTGACTAGCGGGAGTGAGACCCAGTACTTC
>once|TRBV7-9|16|TRBD2|TRBJ2-1
CASSPTSSSSYNEQFF
TGTGCCAGCAGCCCGACTAGCTCGAGCTCCTACAATGAGCAGTTCTTC
>-|TRBV14|15|TRBD1|TRBJ1-2
CASSPLGDRNYGYTF
TGTGCCAGCAGCCCTCTTGGGGACAGGAACTATGGCTACACCTTC
>few|TRBV2|16|-|TRBJ2-1
CASSYWAQTAYNEQFF
TGTGCCAGCAGTTACTGGGCCCAGACCGCCTACAATGAGCAGTTCTTC
>few|TRBV9|14|-|TRBJ2-3
CASSVVDRTDTQYF
TGTGCCAGCAGCGTAGTAGACCGTACAGATACGCAGTATTTT
>few|TRBV2|12|-|TRBJ2-1
CASSGLASEQFF
TGTGCCAGCAGTGGGCTAGCGAGTGAGCAGTTCTTC
>-|TRBV3-1|14|-|TRBJ1-5
CASSGRQGNQPQHF
TGTGCCAGCAGCGGACGACAGGGCAATCAGCCCCAGCATTTT
>-|TRBV6-1|11|-|TRBJ2-7
CASSAWKEQYF
TGTGCCAGCAGTGCTTGGAAAGAGCAGTACTTC
>many|TRBV7-9|12|-|TRBJ1-2
CASSFLGNGYTF
TGTGCCAGCAGTTTCTTGGGCAATGGCTACACCTTC
>-|TRBV20-1|13|-|TRBJ2-5
CSARGTGVETQYF
TGCAGTGCTAGAGGAACGGGGGTGGAGACCCAGTACTTC
>-|TRBV20-1|15|-|TRBJ1-2
CSARDFSAGNYGYTF
TGCAGTGCTAGAGATTTTTCGGCGGGGAACTATGGCTACACCTTC
>-|TRBV28|15|TRBD2|TRBJ2-7
CANSLSGGGRLEQYF
TGTGCCAACAGTTTATCGGGAGGGGGGCGGCTCGAGCAGTACTTC
>-|TRBV6-4|13|-|TRBJ1-6
CASSERLSSPLHF
TGTGCCAGCAGTGAGCGACTCAGTTCACCCCTCCACTTT
>many|TRBV9|15|-|TRBJ2-5
CASSVETLSGETQYF
TGTGCCAGCAGCGTAGAGACTCTGAGCGGAGAGACCCAGTACTTC
>-|TRBV7-9|16|TRBD2|TRBJ2-2
CASSSGLAGRTGELFF
TGTGCCAGCAGCTCAGGACTAGCGGGACGCACCGGGGAGCTGTTTTTT
>-|TRBV24-1|12|-|TRBJ2-7
CATPYRVYEQYF
TGTGCCACGCCCTACAGGGTCTACGAGCAGTACTTC
>-|TRBV12-3/TRBV12-4|15|TRBD2|TRBJ2-1
CASSPPAGLGDEQFF
TGTGCCAGCAGTCCCCCAGCGGGACTGGGGGATGAGCAGTTCTTC
>many|TRBV5-1|16|TRBD2|TRBJ2-1
CASSRAGGSRGNEQFF
TGCGCCAGCAGCCGGGCGGGAGGATCTCGGGGCAATGAGCAGTTCTTC
>-|TRBV18|13|-|TRBJ1-3
CASSEGNGNTIYF
TGTGCCAGCTCAGAGGGAAACGGAAACACCATATATTTT
>-|TRBV24-1|17|TRBD2|TRBJ2-5
CATSDSGLAGYQETQYF
TGTGCCACCAGTGATTCCGGACTAGCGGGTTATCAAGAGACCCAGTACTTC
>few|TRBV10-3|12|-|TRBJ2-7
CAIGTAPYEQYF
TGTGCCATCGGGACGGCGCCATACGAGCAGTACTTC
>few|TRBV20-1|15|TRBD2|TRBJ2-3
CSAGGLAQRTDTQYF
TGCAGTGCCGGGGGACTAGCTCAAAGAACAGATACGCAGTATTTT
>-|TRBV28|17|TRBD1|TRBJ2-7
CASSILGFRTGNYEQYF
TGTGCCAGCAGTATCCTCGGTTTCCGGACAGGGAACTACGAGCAGTACTTC
>few|TRBV3-1|15|-|TRBJ1-2
CASSQDYTGAYGYTF
TGTGCCAGCAGCCAAGATTATACGGGGGCATATGGCTACACCTTC
>-|TRBV20-1|15|TRBD2|TRBJ2-3
CSASGSGRRIDTQYF
TGCAGTGCTAGCGGTAGCGGGAGGCGTATAGATACGCAGTATTTT
>-|TRBV15|15|TRBD2|TRBJ2-1
CATSRVTSGSHEQFF
TGTGCCACCAGCAGAGTAACTAGCGGGAGCCATGAGCAGTTCTTC
>many|TRBV6-6|14|TRBD1|TRBJ1-1
CASRPRDRDTEAFF
TGTGCCAGCAGACCCCGAGACAGGGATACTGAAGCTTTCTTT
>few|TRBV27|14|TRBD1|TRBJ2-7
CASSVTGGGNEQYF
TGTGCCAGCAGTGTTACAGGGGGCGGGAACGAGCAGTACTTC
>few|TRBV3-1|15|-|TRBJ1-1
CASSQTGKGNTEAFF
TGTGCCAGCAGCCAAACAGGGAAAGGAAACACTGAAGCTTTCTTT
>once|TRBV6-2/TRBV6-3|16|TRBD2|TRBJ2-7
CASSYSTSGGFYEQYF
TGTGCCAGCAGTTACTCGACTAGCGGGGGCTTCTACGAGCAGTACTTC
>few|TRBV9|13|-|TRBJ1-6
CASSPMTNSPLHF
TGTGCCAGCAGCCCTATGACCAATTCACCCCTCCACTTT
>few|TRBV28|14|TRBD1|TRBJ2-7
CASRYRGRSSEQYF
TGTGCCAGCAGGTACAGGGGGAGATCTTCCGAGCAGTACTTC
>few|TRBV7-9|12|-|TRBJ2-7
CASSVGNRYPYF
TGTGCCAGCAGCGTGGGGAACCGGTATCCGTACTTC
>-|TRBV5-1|13|-|TRBJ2-3
CASSLLPTDTQYF
TGCGCCAGCAGTTTATTACCCACAGATACGCAGTATTTT
>few|TRBV4-3|17|TRBD2|TRBJ2-1
CASSQAPSGITYNEQFF
TGCGCCAGCAGCCAAGCTCCTAGCGGGATAACCTACAATGAGCAGTTCTTC
>-|TRBV29-1|11|TRBD2|TRBJ2-5
CSVPGLAGEFF
TGCAGCGTTCCGGGACTAGCGGGAGAGTTCTTC
>few|TRBV7-6|13|-|TRBJ1-1
CASSSHLNTEAFF
TGTGCCAGCAGCTCTCACTTGAACACTGAAGCTTTCTTT
>-|TRBV21-1|15|-|TRBJ2-1
CASSKRGGGSSEQFF
TGTGCCAGCAGCAAAAGGGGGGGAGGGTCGAGTGAGCAGTTCTTC
>few|TRBV10-3|14|-|TRBJ1-5
CAISEGGSNQPQHF
TGTGCCATCAGTGAGGGGGGTAGCAATCAGCCCCAGCATTTT
>-|TRBV28|14|-|TRBJ2-7
CASRLGPGPYEQYF
TGTGCCAGCAGGTTGGGACCAGGCCCGTACGAGCAGTACTTC
>few|TRBV5-1|14|TRBD1|TRBJ2-1
CASSSEPTGDEQFF
TGCGCCAGCAGCTCAGAGCCCACAGGGGATGAGCAGTTCTTC
>-|TRBV6-1|18|-|TRBJ2-3
CASSESRMDQLRADTQYF
TGTGCCAGCAGTGAATCCCGGATGGATCAACTTCGGGCAGATACGCAGTATTTT